This T cell receptor (beta chain) is from a study of preoperative IRX-2 immunotherapy in early breast cancer. Treatment reported: preoperative locoregional IRX-2 cytokine immunotherapy. Samples came from a phase Ib trial of preoperative locoregional IRX-2 cytokine immunotherapy. The CDR3 extends over 15 amino acids. Germline lookup yields CDR1 MNHNS and CDR2 SASEGT. The junction had 4 bases not matched to a gene; V was cut back by 7 bases and J by 2 bases. Libraries were prepared by immunoSEQ multiplex PCR; TCRdb keeps only in-frame clonotypes and omits some of them. The profile shows roughly 57,000 clones, roughly 94% of them singletons.

The rearrangement links TRBV6-1 to TRBJ1-6, with 8 bases identical to TRBD1. The receptor comes from a human donor with breast cancer. Sampling was performed from a patient treated with IRX-2 immunotherapy. The CDR3 bases are TGTGCCAGCACGACAGGGGCTACCTATAATTCACCCCTCCACTTT. It translates to CASTTGATYNSPLHF.